This T cell receptor (beta chain) was sequenced for a study of human T cells and chemical hapten exposure. General study findings and limits: DPC sensitization did not alter TCRs above 1 in 1000 frequency. Each of the donors had alopecia, so their immune responses may not resemble those of healthy people.

Trimming stripped 7 bases from V and 7 bases from J, with 20 bases between. Germline CDR1 SEHNR, CDR2 FQNEAQ (reference sequence). The CDR3 runs 14 residues. Stated time point: patch test 2, 6 weeks after DPC sensitization. Treatment reported: therapeutic diphenylcyclopropenone sensitization with weekly scalp DPC. TCRdb reanalysed the RACE reads using MiXCR and keeps one entry per CDR3 protein. The table includes approximately 110,000 distinct CDR3 sequences, 9% to 9.5% detected once. About this clonotype itself: As yet, its antigen is unknown.

The TCR sequence derives from a middle-aged woman with alopecia areata. Some clones in this sample may be carry-over from other donors' samples. Sequences were derived from whole blood, sampled in connection with sensitization to the hapten diphenylcyclopropenone (DPC). The chain is built from TRBV7-9 and TRBJ2-7; the D gene is possibly TRBD2 (5 bases). The CDR3 protein is CASTFAGPTGEQYF. DNA for the CDR3: TGTGCCAGCACCTTCGCCGGGCCCACGGGAGAGCAGTACTTC.